Below, one T cell receptor (beta chain) is given with its context. The antigen is not known. The run of the v3.0 immunoSEQ assay was at survey level. TCRdb's copy holds only in-frame clones and misses some; the assay was immunoSEQ multiplex PCR. Of tens of thousands of clones detected, under 85% appear once; the ten largest clones hold roughly 18%. The record originates from a study of long-term antiretroviral therapy in people with HIV. The study, taken as a whole, reports: Relative to control repertoires, HIV repertoires exhibited narrower CDR3 length ranges. The clones with expansion before ART were dominant in the repertoire at all time points. Even long-term ART left TRB diversity below transplant donor controls, despite gains.

Germline V gives CDR1 SGHKS, CDR2 YYEKEE (reference sequence). The V and J ends lost 2 bases and 3 bases respectively, with 11 bases between them. The CDR3 is made up of 15 amino acids. Source: unsorted PBMCs, taken 0.5 years before starting antiretroviral therapy. The clonotype comes from a man between 35 and 55 years old with HIV. V and J are TRBV5-5 and TRBJ1-4; no definite D call. CDR3 amino acids: CASSFRSSANEKLFF. CDR3 in DNA: TGTGCCAGCAGCTTCCGGAGCAGTGCTAATGAAAAACTGTTTTTT.